This is a list of T cell receptor beta chains from one sample in a study of control samples from healthy donors and cancer patients. The data were produced by immunoSEQ multiplex PCR, yet TCRdb's version contains in-frame clones alone and is incomplete. The repertoire includes roughly 170,000 clones, roughly 93% of them detected once, and around 1.6% sits in the top ten. Sample: blood. The receptors stem from a young man in good health. CDR3s include the opening cysteine and the closing phenylalanine or tryptophan. Each record gives: D gene, V gene, J gene, clone size, CDR3 protein, CDR3 DNA. D genes are given only for firm matches. The listing skips clone size in some rows; elsewhere it reads once, few, many or a size class.

D gene: .
V gene: TRBV13
J gene: TRBJ2-1
clone size: .
CDR3 protein: CASSFNPYVNEQFF
CDR3 DNA: TGTGCCAGCAGTTTCAACCCCTATGTTAATGAGCAGTTCTTC

D gene: .
V gene: TRBV21-1
J gene: TRBJ1-1
clone size: .
CDR3 protein: CASRVVGGYTEAFF
CDR3 DNA: TGTGCCAGCAGGGTTGTGGGGGGATACACTGAAGCTTTCTTT

D gene: .
V gene: TRBV14
J gene: TRBJ1-6
clone size: few
CDR3 protein: CASSQIARGSWVSPLHF
CDR3 DNA: TGTGCCAGCAGCCAAATCGCCAGGGGCTCCTGGGTTTCACCCCTCCACTTT

D gene: .
V gene: TRBV7-2
J gene: TRBJ2-5
clone size: .
CDR3 protein: CASTGTEEETQYF
CDR3 DNA: TGTGCCAGCACCGGGACGGAAGAAGAGACCCAGTACTTC

D gene: .
V gene: TRBV18
J gene: TRBJ2-7
clone size: once
CDR3 protein: CASSRGESYEQYF
CDR3 DNA: TGTGCCAGCTCACGCGGTGAGTCCTACGAGCAGTACTTC

D gene: TRBD1
V gene: TRBV28
J gene: TRBJ1-1
clone size: once
CDR3 protein: CASSLGGTGGPSSSEAFF
CDR3 DNA: TGTGCCAGCAGTTTAGGCGGGACAGGGGGTCCTTCTTCTTCTGAAGCTTTCTTT

D gene: TRBD1
V gene: TRBV5-1
J gene: TRBJ1-2
clone size: .
CDR3 protein: CASSSFTGGEGGYTF
CDR3 DNA: TGCGCCAGCAGCTCGTTTACAGGGGGAGAGGGTGGCTACACCTTC

D gene: .
V gene: TRBV6-6
J gene: TRBJ1-1
clone size: .
CDR3 protein: CASSYTNTEAFF
CDR3 DNA: TGTGCCAGCAGTTACACAAACACTGAAGCTTTCTTT

D gene: TRBD1
V gene: TRBV24-1
J gene: TRBJ2-1
clone size: .
CDR3 protein: CATSPRTGAWYNEQFF
CDR3 DNA: TGTGCCACCAGTCCACGGACAGGGGCGTGGTACAATGAGCAGTTCTTC

D gene: .
V gene: TRBV27
J gene: TRBJ2-1
clone size: .
CDR3 protein: CASSERGTLHNEQFF
CDR3 DNA: TGTGCCAGCAGTGAACGCGGGACACTTCACAATGAGCAGTTCTTC

D gene: .
V gene: TRBV5-1
J gene: TRBJ1-1
clone size: .
CDR3 protein: CASSEVGYYAETMNTEAFF
CDR3 DNA: TGCGCCAGCAGCGAAGTTGGGTATTATGCAGAGACCATGAACACTGAAGCTTTCTTT

D gene: TRBD1
V gene: TRBV4-2
J gene: TRBJ1-4
clone size: .
CDR3 protein: CASSRGQSNEKLFF
CDR3 DNA: TGTGCCAGCAGCCGGGGACAGTCAAATGAAAAACTGTTTTTT

D gene: .
V gene: TRBV7-2
J gene: TRBJ1-1
clone size: once
CDR3 protein: CASSSIVGASAFF
CDR3 DNA: TGTGCCAGCAGCTCCATCGTAGGGGCGAGCGCTTTCTTT

D gene: .
V gene: TRBV5-1
J gene: TRBJ2-7
clone size: .
CDR3 protein: CASSLGRAPSYEQYF
CDR3 DNA: TGCGCCAGCAGCTTGGGGAGGGCCCCTTCCTACGAGCAGTACTTC

D gene: TRBD1
V gene: TRBV19
J gene: TRBJ2-3
clone size: .
CDR3 protein: CASSLDRVEADTQYF
CDR3 DNA: TGTGCCAGTAGTTTGGACAGGGTGGAGGCAGATACGCAGTATTTT

D gene: .
V gene: TRBV5-4
J gene: TRBJ2-2
clone size: .
CDR3 protein: CASSLRATGGAGELFF
CDR3 DNA: TGTGCCAGCAGCTTGCGAGCCACCGGTGGCGCCGGGGAGCTGTTTTTT

D gene: .
V gene: TRBV28
J gene: TRBJ1-4
clone size: .
CDR3 protein: CATRRGETNEKLFF
CDR3 DNA: TGTGCCACCCGCCGGGGGGAAACTAATGAAAAACTGTTTTTT

D gene: .
V gene: TRBV3-1/TRBV3-2
J gene: TRBJ1-1
clone size: .
CDR3 protein: CASSRVSRQNTEAFF
CDR3 DNA: TGTGCCAGCAGCCGAGTTTCCAGACAGAACACTGAAGCTTTCTTT

D gene: .
V gene: TRBV30
J gene: TRBJ1-1
clone size: once
CDR3 protein: CAWSVGWGPEAFF
CDR3 DNA: TGTGCCTGGAGTGTAGGGTGGGGGCCTGAAGCTTTCTTT

D gene: TRBD2
V gene: TRBV5-1
J gene: TRBJ2-7
clone size: .
CDR3 protein: CASSLELAASYEQYF
CDR3 DNA: TGCGCCAGCAGCTTGGAACTAGCGGCTTCCTACGAGCAGTACTTC

D gene: TRBD1
V gene: TRBV5-1
J gene: TRBJ1-1
clone size: .
CDR3 protein: CASSGTGGRTEAFF
CDR3 DNA: TGCGCCAGCAGCGGGACAGGGGGAAGAACTGAAGCTTTCTTT

D gene: .
V gene: TRBV3-1/TRBV3-2
J gene: TRBJ2-7
clone size: .
CDR3 protein: CASSQAAGPYEQYF
CDR3 DNA: TGTGCCAGCAGCCAAGCTGCGGGCCCCTACGAGCAGTACTTC

D gene: .
V gene: TRBV2
J gene: TRBJ2-5
clone size: .
CDR3 protein: CASSKDRQETQYF
CDR3 DNA: TGTGCCAGCAGTAAAGATCGGCAAGAGACCCAGTACTTC

D gene: .
V gene: TRBV21-1
J gene: TRBJ1-3
clone size: once
CDR3 protein: CASSKGLGGRGGNTIYF
CDR3 DNA: TGTGCCAGCAGCAAAGGGCTCGGGGGCAGAGGTGGAAACACCATATATTTT

D gene: TRBD1
V gene: TRBV5-4
J gene: TRBJ2-1
clone size: .
CDR3 protein: CASSAEQGRQFF
CDR3 DNA: TGTGCCAGCAGCGCGGAACAGGGGAGGCAGTTCTTC

D gene: .
V gene: TRBV5-6
J gene: TRBJ2-7
clone size: .
CDR3 protein: CASSLFNKNYEQYF
CDR3 DNA: TGTGCCAGCAGCTTGTTTAACAAAAACTACGAGCAGTACTTC

D gene: TRBD2
V gene: TRBV5-1
J gene: TRBJ2-3
clone size: .
CDR3 protein: CASSPLAGSTDTQYF
CDR3 DNA: TGCGCCAGCAGCCCCTTAGCGGGGTCCACAGATACGCAGTATTTT

D gene: .
V gene: TRBV10-3
J gene: TRBJ1-6
clone size: .
CDR3 protein: CAIRQGDSPLHF
CDR3 DNA: TGTGCCATCAGGCAGGGCGATTCACCCCTCCACTTT

D gene: TRBD2
V gene: TRBV3-1/TRBV3-2
J gene: TRBJ2-1
clone size: .
CDR3 protein: CASSLGLAGGNEQFF
CDR3 DNA: TGTGCCAGCAGCCTAGGATTAGCGGGGGGTAATGAGCAGTTCTTC

D gene: TRBD1
V gene: TRBV7-9
J gene: TRBJ1-6
clone size: .
CDR3 protein: CASSFDRDTSPLHF
CDR3 DNA: TGTGCCAGCAGCTTCGACAGGGATACTTCACCCCTCCACTTT

D gene: .
V gene: TRBV5-1
J gene: TRBJ2-1
clone size: .
CDR3 protein: CASSLAVASYNEQFF
CDR3 DNA: TGCGCCAGCAGCTTGGCGGTAGCCTCCTACAATGAGCAGTTCTTC

D gene: .
V gene: TRBV10-3
J gene: TRBJ2-7
clone size: .
CDR3 protein: CAISAGPKDEQYF
CDR3 DNA: TGTGCCATCTCGGCGGGGCCCAAGGACGAGCAGTACTTC

D gene: .
V gene: TRBV24-1
J gene: TRBJ2-1
clone size: .
CDR3 protein: CATSEGGRGYNEQFF
CDR3 DNA: TGTGCCACCAGTGAAGGAGGAAGGGGATACAATGAGCAGTTCTTC

D gene: .
V gene: TRBV2
J gene: TRBJ2-2
clone size: .
CDR3 protein: CASSRQGGTGELFF
CDR3 DNA: TGTGCCAGCAGTCGACAGGGAGGCACCGGGGAGCTGTTTTTT

D gene: .
V gene: TRBV5-1
J gene: TRBJ1-1
clone size: once
CDR3 protein: CASSHQGESEAFF
CDR3 DNA: TGCGCCAGCAGCCATCAAGGGGAGTCTGAAGCTTTCTTT

D gene: .
V gene: TRBV5-1
J gene: TRBJ2-7
clone size: .
CDR3 protein: CASSPDFYEQYF
CDR3 DNA: TGCGCCAGCAGTCCGGATTTCTACGAGCAGTACTTC

D gene: .
V gene: TRBV30
J gene: TRBJ2-1
clone size: once
CDR3 protein: CAWSVEQVPYNEQFF
CDR3 DNA: TGTGCCTGGAGTGTAGAGCAGGTTCCGTACAATGAGCAGTTCTTC

D gene: TRBD1
V gene: TRBV5-1
J gene: TRBJ1-2
clone size: .
CDR3 protein: CASSVLGTGSFNYGYTF
CDR3 DNA: TGCGCCAGCAGCGTCTTGGGGACAGGCTCCTTTAACTATGGCTACACCTTC

D gene: .
V gene: TRBV6-5
J gene: TRBJ1-3
clone size: .
CDR3 protein: CASTPEHSGNTIYF
CDR3 DNA: TGTGCCAGCACTCCGGAGCACTCTGGAAACACCATATATTTT

D gene: .
V gene: TRBV30
J gene: TRBJ2-1
clone size: .
CDR3 protein: CAWSGDFYNEQFF
CDR3 DNA: TGTGCCTGGAGTGGGGACTTTTACAATGAGCAGTTCTTC

D gene: .
V gene: TRBV15
J gene: TRBJ2-7
clone size: .
CDR3 protein: CATTIPGGGFEQYF
CDR3 DNA: TGTGCCACCACGATCCCGGGCGGTGGGTTCGAGCAGTACTTC

D gene: TRBD1
V gene: TRBV5-6
J gene: TRBJ1-1
clone size: once
CDR3 protein: CASSLQQGTQAFF
CDR3 DNA: TGTGCCAGCAGCTTACAACAGGGGACTCAAGCTTTCTTT

D gene: .
V gene: TRBV7-3
J gene: TRBJ2-2
clone size: .
CDR3 protein: CASVQANTGELFF
CDR3 DNA: TGTGCCAGCGTACAAGCGAACACAGGGGAGCTGTTTTTT

D gene: TRBD1
V gene: TRBV15
J gene: TRBJ1-5
clone size: .
CDR3 protein: CATSSATGGTNQPQHF
CDR3 DNA: TGTGCCACCAGCAGCGCCACAGGGGGCACGAATCAGCCCCAGCATTTT

D gene: .
V gene: TRBV27
J gene: TRBJ2-1
clone size: .
CDR3 protein: CASSLGLTYNEQFF
CDR3 DNA: TGTGCCAGCAGTTTAGGACTAACATACAATGAGCAGTTCTTC

D gene: TRBD1
V gene: TRBV18
J gene: TRBJ1-6
clone size: .
CDR3 protein: CASSPGDRGSPLHF
CDR3 DNA: TGTGCCAGCTCACCGGGAGACAGGGGATCACCCCTCCACTTT

D gene: .
V gene: TRBV9
J gene: TRBJ1-2
clone size: once
CDR3 protein: CASSVEGARGYTF
CDR3 DNA: TGTGCCAGCAGCGTAGAAGGGGCGCGGGGCTACACCTTC

D gene: .
V gene: TRBV15
J gene: TRBJ1-5
clone size: .
CDR3 protein: CATSRYGNQPQHF
CDR3 DNA: TGTGCCACCAGCAGGTATGGCAATCAGCCCCAGCATTTT

D gene: .
V gene: TRBV6-5
J gene: TRBJ1-5
clone size: once
CDR3 protein: CASSLVRGFNQPQHF
CDR3 DNA: TGTGCCAGCAGTTTGGTTAGAGGGTTTAATCAGCCCCAGCATTTT

D gene: TRBD2
V gene: TRBV5-3
J gene: TRBJ2-1
clone size: once
CDR3 protein: CARTIRGETILGEQFF
CDR3 DNA: TGTGCCAGAACCATACGGGGGGAGACTATACTGGGTGAGCAGTTCTTC

D gene: TRBD1
V gene: TRBV2
J gene: TRBJ1-2
clone size: .
CDR3 protein: CASSEALLGTGPDYGYTF
CDR3 DNA: TGTGCCAGCAGTGAAGCGCTTCTTGGGACAGGGCCCGACTATGGCTACACCTTC

D gene: .
V gene: TRBV5-5
J gene: TRBJ1-2
clone size: .
CDR3 protein: CASSTYREGGYTF
CDR3 DNA: TGTGCCAGCAGCACTTACAGGGAGGGTGGCTACACCTTC

D gene: .
V gene: TRBV28
J gene: TRBJ1-2
clone size: .
CDR3 protein: CASSVGDNTYGYTF
CDR3 DNA: TGTGCCAGCAGTGTTGGGGACAACACCTATGGCTACACCTTC